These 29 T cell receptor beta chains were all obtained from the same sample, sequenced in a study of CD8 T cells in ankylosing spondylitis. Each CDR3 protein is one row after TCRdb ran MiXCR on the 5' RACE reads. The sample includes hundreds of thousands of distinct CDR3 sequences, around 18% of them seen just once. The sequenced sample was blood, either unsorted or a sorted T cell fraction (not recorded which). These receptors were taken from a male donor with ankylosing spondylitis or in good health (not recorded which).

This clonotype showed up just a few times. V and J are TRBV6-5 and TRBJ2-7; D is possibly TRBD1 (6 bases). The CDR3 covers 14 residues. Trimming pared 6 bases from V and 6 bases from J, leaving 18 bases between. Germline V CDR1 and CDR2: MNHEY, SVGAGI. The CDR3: CASRYPRRGGEQYV. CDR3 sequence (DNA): TGTGCCAGCAGATACCCTAGAAGAGGGGGCGAGCAGTACGTC.

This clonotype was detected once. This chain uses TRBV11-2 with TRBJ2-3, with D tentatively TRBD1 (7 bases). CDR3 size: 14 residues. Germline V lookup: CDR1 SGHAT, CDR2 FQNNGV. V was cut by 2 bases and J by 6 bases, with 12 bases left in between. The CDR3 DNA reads TGTGCCAGCAGCTTAATGACAGGGAGGGATACGCAGTATTTT. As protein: CASSLMTGRDTQYF. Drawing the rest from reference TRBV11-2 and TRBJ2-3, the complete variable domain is EAGVAQSPRYKIIEKRQSVAFWCNPISGHATLYWYQQILGQGPKLLIQFQNNGVVDDSQLPKDRFSAERLKGVDSTLKIQPAKLEDSAVYLCASSLMTGRDTQYFGPGTRLTVL.

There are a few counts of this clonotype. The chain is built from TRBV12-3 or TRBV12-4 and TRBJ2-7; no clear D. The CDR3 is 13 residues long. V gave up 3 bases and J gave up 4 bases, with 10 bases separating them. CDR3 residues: CASSFGLGYEQYV. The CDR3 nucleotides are TGTGCCAGCAGTTTTGGTTTGGGTTACGAGCAGTACGTC.

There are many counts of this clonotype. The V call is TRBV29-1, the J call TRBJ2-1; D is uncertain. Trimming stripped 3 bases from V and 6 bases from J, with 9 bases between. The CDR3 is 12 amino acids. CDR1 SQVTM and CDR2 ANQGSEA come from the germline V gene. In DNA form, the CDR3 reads TGCAGCGTTGATGGTGGGGTCAATGAGCAGTTCTTC. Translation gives CSVDGGVNEQFF.

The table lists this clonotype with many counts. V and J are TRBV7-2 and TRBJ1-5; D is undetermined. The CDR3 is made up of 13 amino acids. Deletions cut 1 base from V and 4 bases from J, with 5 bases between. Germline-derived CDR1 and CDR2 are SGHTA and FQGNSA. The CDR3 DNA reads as TGTGCCAGCAGCTTAGACCTAAATCAGCCCCAGCATTTT. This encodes CASSLDLNQPQHF.

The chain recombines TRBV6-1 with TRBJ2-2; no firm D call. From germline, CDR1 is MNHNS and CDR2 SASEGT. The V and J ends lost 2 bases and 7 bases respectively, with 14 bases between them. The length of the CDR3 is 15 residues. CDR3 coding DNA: TGTGCCAGCAGTGAATCGACCTCGGGTTACGGGGAGCTGTTTTTT. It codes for CASSESTSGYGELFF.

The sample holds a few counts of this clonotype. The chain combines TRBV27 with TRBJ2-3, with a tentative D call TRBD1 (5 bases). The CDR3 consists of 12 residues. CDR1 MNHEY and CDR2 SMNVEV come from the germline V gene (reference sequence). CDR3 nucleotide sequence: TGTGCTACAGCCATAGGGGCAGATACGCAGTATTTT. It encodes CATAIGADTQYF.

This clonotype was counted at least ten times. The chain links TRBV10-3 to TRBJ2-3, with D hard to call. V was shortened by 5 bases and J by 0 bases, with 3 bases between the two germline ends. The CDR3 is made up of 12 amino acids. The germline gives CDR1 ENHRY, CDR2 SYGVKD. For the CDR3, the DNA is TGTGCCATCAGTACTAGCACAGATACGCAGTATTTT. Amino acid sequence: CAISTSTDTQYF.

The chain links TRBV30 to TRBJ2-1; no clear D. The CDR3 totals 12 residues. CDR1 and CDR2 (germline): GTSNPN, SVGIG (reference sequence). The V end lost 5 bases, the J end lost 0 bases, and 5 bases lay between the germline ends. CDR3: CAWDSSYNEQFF. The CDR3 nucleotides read TGTGCCTGGGATAGCTCCTACAATGAGCAGTTCTTC.

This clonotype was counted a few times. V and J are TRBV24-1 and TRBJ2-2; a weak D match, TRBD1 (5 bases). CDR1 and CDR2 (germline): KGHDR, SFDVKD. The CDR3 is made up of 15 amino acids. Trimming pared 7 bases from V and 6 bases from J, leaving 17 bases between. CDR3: CATSPWQGGAGELFF. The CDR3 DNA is TGTGCCACCAGCCCCTGGCAGGGTGGGGCCGGGGAGCTGTTTTTT.

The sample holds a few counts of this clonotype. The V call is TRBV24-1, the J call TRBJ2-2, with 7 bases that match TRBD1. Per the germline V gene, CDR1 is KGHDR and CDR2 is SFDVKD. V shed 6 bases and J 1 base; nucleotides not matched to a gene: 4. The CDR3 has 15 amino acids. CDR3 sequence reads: CATSTRTGNTGELFF. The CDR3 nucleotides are TGTGCCACCAGTACTCGGACAGGGAACACCGGGGAGCTGTTTTTT.

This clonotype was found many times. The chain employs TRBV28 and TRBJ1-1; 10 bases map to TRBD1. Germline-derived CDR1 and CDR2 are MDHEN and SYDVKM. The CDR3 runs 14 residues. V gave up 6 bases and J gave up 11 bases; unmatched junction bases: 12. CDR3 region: CASSQMRTGGMAFF. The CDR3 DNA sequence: TGTGCCAGCAGCCAAATGAGGACAGGGGGTATGGCTTTCTTT.

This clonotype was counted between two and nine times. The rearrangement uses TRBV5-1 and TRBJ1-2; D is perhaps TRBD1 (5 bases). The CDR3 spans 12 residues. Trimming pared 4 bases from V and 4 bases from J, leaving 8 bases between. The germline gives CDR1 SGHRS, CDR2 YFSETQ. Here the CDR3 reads CASSETVYGYTF. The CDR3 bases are TGCGCCAGCAGCGAGACAGTCTATGGCTACACCTTC.

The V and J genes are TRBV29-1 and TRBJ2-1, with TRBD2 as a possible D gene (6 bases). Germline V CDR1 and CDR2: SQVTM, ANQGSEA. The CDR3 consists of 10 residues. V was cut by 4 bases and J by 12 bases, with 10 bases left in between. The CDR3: CSVGQGGQFF. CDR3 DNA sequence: TGCAGCGTTGGGCAGGGAGGGCAGTTCTTC.

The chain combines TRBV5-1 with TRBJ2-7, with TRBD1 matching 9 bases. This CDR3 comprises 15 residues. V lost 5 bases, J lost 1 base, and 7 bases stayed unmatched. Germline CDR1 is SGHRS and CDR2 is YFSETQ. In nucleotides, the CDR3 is TGCGCCAGCAGAGACCGGGACAGGGCATCCTACGAGCAGTACGTC. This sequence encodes CASRDRDRASYEQYV.

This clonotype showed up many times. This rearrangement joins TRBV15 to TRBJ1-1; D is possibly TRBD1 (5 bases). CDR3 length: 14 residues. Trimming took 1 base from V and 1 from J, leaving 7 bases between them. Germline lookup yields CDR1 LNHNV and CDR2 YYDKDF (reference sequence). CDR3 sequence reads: CATSRVGENTEAFF. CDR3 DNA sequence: TGTGCCACCAGCAGAGTAGGGGAGAACACTGAAGCTTTCTTT.

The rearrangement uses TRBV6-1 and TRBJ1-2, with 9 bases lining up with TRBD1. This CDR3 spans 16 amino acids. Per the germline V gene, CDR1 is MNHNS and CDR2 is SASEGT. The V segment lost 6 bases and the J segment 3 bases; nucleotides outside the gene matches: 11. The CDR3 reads CASREPPGQGDYGYTF. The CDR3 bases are TGTGCCAGCAGAGAACCTCCGGGACAGGGTGACTATGGCTACACCTTC.

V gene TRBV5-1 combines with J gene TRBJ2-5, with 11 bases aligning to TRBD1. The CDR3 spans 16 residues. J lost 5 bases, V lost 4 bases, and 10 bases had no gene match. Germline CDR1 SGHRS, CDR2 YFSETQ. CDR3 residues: CASSRGQGAKWETQYF. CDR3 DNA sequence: TGCGCCAGCAGCCGTGGACAGGGGGCGAAATGGGAGACCCAGTACTTC. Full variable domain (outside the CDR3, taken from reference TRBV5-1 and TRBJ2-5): KAGVTQTPRYLIKTRGQQVTLSCSPISGHRSVSWYQQTPGQGLQFLFEYFSETQRNKGNFPGRFSGRQFSNSRSEMNVSTLELGDSALYLCASSRGQGAKWETQYFGPGTRLLVL.

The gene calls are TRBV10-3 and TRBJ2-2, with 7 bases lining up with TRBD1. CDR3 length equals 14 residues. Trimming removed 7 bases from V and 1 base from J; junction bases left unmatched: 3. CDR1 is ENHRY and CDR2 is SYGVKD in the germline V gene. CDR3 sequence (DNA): TGTGCCATCACTAGGGACAGGAACACCGGGGAGCTGTTTTTT. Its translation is CAITRDRNTGELFF.

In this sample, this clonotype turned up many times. The DNA of the CDR3 is TGCAGCGTTGATGGGGGAGCGGGCACAGATACGCAGTATTTT. Protein sequence: CSVDGGAGTDTQYF. The V gene is TRBV29-1, the J gene TRBJ2-3; D is possibly TRBD1 or TRBD2 (5 bases each). The CDR3 contains 14 residues. V was shortened by 3 bases and J by 1 base, with 11 bases between the two germline ends. Germline V gene sequence: CDR1 SQVTM, CDR2 ANQGSEA.

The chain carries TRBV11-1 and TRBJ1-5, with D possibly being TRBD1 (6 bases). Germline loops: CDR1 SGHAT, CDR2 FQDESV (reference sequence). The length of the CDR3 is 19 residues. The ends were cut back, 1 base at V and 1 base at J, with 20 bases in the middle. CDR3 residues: CASSLVGGQGSESNQPQHF. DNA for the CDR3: TGTGCCAGCAGCTTAGTTGGGGGTCAGGGGAGTGAAAGCAATCAGCCCCAGCATTTT.

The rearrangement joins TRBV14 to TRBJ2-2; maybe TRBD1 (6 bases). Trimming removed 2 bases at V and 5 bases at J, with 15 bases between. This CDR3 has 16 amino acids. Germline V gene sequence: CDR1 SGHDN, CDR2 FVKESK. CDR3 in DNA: TGTGCCAGCAGCCAACCGGACAGATGGGGGACCGGGGAGCTGTTTTTT. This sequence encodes CASSQPDRWGTGELFF.

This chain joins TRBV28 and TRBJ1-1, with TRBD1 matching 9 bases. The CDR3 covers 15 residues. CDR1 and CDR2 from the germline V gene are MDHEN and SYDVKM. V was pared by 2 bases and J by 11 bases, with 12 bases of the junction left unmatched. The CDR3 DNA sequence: TGTGCCAGCAGTTTAGCCCTGGGACAGGGAACCTTGGCTTTCTTT. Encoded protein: CASSLALGQGTLAFF.

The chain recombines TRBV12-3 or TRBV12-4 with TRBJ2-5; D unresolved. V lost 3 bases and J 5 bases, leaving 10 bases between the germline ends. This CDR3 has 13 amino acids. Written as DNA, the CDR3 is TGTGCCAGCAGTTTCGGTGAGATGGAGACCCAGTACTTC. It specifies CASSFGEMETQYF.

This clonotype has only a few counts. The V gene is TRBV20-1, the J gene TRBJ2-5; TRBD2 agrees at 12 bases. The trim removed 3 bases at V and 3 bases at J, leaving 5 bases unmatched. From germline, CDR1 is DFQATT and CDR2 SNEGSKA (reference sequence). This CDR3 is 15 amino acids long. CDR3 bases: TGCAGTGCTAGCCCTAGCGGGGGGGCGGAAGAGACCCAGTACTTC. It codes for CSASPSGGAEETQYF.

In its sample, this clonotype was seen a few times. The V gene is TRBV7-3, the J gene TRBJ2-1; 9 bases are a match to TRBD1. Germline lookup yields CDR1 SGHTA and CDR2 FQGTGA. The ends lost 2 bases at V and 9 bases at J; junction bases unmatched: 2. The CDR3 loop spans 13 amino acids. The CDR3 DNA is TGTGCCAGCAGCTTAGGGACAGGGCCTGAGCAGTTCTTC. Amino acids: CASSLGTGPEQFF.

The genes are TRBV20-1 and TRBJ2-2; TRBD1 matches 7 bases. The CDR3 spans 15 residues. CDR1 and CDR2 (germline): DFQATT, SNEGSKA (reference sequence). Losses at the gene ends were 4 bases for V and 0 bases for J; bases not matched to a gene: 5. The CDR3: CSATSGTANTGELFF. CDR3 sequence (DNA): TGCAGTGCTACCTCCGGGACAGCGAACACCGGGGAGCTGTTTTTT.

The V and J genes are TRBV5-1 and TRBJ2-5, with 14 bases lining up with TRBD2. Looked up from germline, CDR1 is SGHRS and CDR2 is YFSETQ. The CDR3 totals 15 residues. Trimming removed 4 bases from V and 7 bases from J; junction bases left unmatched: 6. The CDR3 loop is CASSKGLAGVVTQYF. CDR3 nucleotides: TGCGCCAGCAGCAAGGGACTAGCGGGAGTTGTGACCCAGTACTTC.

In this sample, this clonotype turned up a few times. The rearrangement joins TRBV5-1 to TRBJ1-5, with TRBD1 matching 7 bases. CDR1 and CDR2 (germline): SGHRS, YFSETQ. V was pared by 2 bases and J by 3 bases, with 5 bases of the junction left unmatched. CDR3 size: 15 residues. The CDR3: CASSFQGGVNQPQHF. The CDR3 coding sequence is TGCGCCAGCAGCTTTCAGGGGGGCGTCAATCAGCCCCAGCATTTT.